Presented here are 3 T cell receptor beta chains from one specimen sequenced in a study of OX40 agonist ivuxolimab in advanced cancers. Clones were read by immunoSEQ multiplex PCR, and TCRdb kept only the in-frame ones, dropping some. The sample contains tens of thousands of clones, 70% to 80% of which appear only once. The sequenced sample was CD4+ or CD8+ T cells sorted from blood, obtained in a trial of the OX40 agonist ivuxolimab. The receptors come from an adult with an advanced solid tumor such as melanoma, head and neck, liver or kidney cancer.

In this sample, this clone turned up a few times. The chain joins TRBV7-2 to TRBJ2-3; 10 nucleotides agree with TRBD2. The germline V gene has CDR1 SGHTA and CDR2 FQGNSA. Trimming at V came to 5 bases and at J to 0 bases, leaving 5 bases not matched to a gene. This CDR3 is built from 16 residues. CDR3 residues: CASSQTSGLSTDTQYF. The CDR3 DNA reads as TGTGCCAGCAGCCAGACTAGCGGGTTGAGCACAGATACGCAGTATTTT.

This clone was found once. The chain employs TRBV29-1 and TRBJ1-2; D is uncertain. This CDR3 region has 13 residues. CDR1 is SQVTM and CDR2 is ANQGSEA in the germline V gene. Deletions cut 3 bases from V and 4 bases from J, with 12 bases between. This CDR3 reads CSVEETPPYGYTF. The CDR3 bases are TGCAGCGTTGAGGAGACGCCGCCCTATGGCTACACCTTC.

This clone has just a few counts. This chain uses TRBV13 with TRBJ2-7, with D uncertain. There are 14 residues in the CDR3. The germline gives CDR1 PRHDT, CDR2 FYEKMQ (reference sequence). The V and J ends lost 1 base and 6 bases respectively, with 13 bases between them. CDR3 loop: CASSLEQSRAEQYF. The CDR3 DNA sequence: TGTGCCAGCAGCTTAGAACAAAGCCGAGCCGAGCAGTACTTC. The whole variable domain, filled in from reference TRBV13 and TRBJ2-7, reads AAGVIQSPRHLIKEKRETATLKCYPIPRHDTVYWYQQGPGQDPQFLISFYEKMQSDKGSIPDRFSAQQFSDYHSELNMSSLELGDSALYFCASSLEQSRAEQYFGPGTRLTVT.